Below are 2 T cell receptor beta chains sequenced from a single sample in a study of long-term antiretroviral therapy in people with HIV (dated by TCRdb to the early 2020s). The immunoSEQ hsTCRB v3.0 assay was used at survey level resolution for TRB variable region sequencing. In its TCRdb copy, this immuneACCESS table keeps in-frame sequences only and misses some clones. Where compared with another copy, unresolved V genes explain less than half of these, and the others have no known cause. The sample table records 25,000 to 35,000 clones; approximately 88% of these occur just once. Roughly 4.1% of the sample goes to the ten largest clones. This sample comprised unsorted PBMCs, obtained 0.5 years after starting antiretroviral therapy. The receptors were sampled from a young woman with HIV.

This clone came up a few times. V gene TRBV7-2 combines with J gene TRBJ2-7; maybe TRBD2 (5 bases). Germline lookup yields CDR1 SGHTA and CDR2 FQGNSA. V gave up 6 bases and J gave up 0 bases, with 15 bases separating them. This CDR3 comprises 15 residues. The CDR3 sequence is CASSLPRGSSYEQYF. The CDR3 bases are TGTGCCAGCAGTTTGCCCCGGGGAAGCTCCTACGAGCAGTACTTC.

The rearrangement uses TRBV7-2 and TRBJ2-1; perhaps TRBD1 as D (6 bases). Germline V lookup: CDR1 SGHTA, CDR2 FQGNSA. The CDR3 sequence is 15 residues long. V was clipped by 1 base and J by 3 bases, with 10 bases between them. The CDR3 loop is CASSLVQGNYNEQFF. CDR3 in DNA: TGTGCCAGCAGCTTAGTACAGGGAAACTACAATGAGCAGTTCTTC.